These 31 T cell receptor beta chains originate from one sample sequenced in a study of T-cell memory formation after mild COVID-19. TCRdb called the 5' RACE reads again in MiXCR, with one record for every CDR3 protein. The table has hundreds of thousands of distinct CDR3 sequences, around 15% seen once. Source material: PBMCs or a T cell subset sorted from them (not recorded which). All receptors come from a man younger than 35 who had mild COVID-19 (a few samples of this study predate the infection). Cell type and time point are not known.

The chain employs TRBV7-9 and TRBJ2-7; the D is unclear. CDR3 size: 16 residues. Deletions cut 1 base from V and 0 bases from J, with 13 bases between. Germline CDR1 reads SEHNR; CDR2 reads FQNEAQ (reference sequence). CDR3 sequence (DNA): TGTGCCAGCAGCTTAGGGAACGGCGGTTCCTCCTACGAGCAGTACTTC. It yields the protein CASSLGNGGSSYEQYF.

This chain connects TRBV18 to TRBJ2-5, with 10 bases matching TRBD1. Trimming took 2 bases from V and 9 from J; bases not matched to a gene: 9. CDR3 length: 15 amino acids. Germline assignment: CDR1 KGHSH and CDR2 LQKENI. The CDR3 nucleotides read TGTGCCAGCTCACCAACTTCCGGGACAGGGGTGGCCCAGTACTTC. It yields the protein CASSPTSGTGVAQYF.

J is TRBJ2-7 and V is TRBV6-4; perhaps TRBD1 as D (6 bases). The germline V gene encodes CDR1 MRHNA and CDR2 SNTAGT. The CDR3 loop spans 13 amino acids. Trimming removed 6 bases from V and 1 base from J, with 10 bases in between. CDR3 in DNA: TGTGCCAGCAGATACAGGGTTTCCTACGAGCAGTACTTC. This gives the protein CASRYRVSYEQYF.

This clonotype has at least ten counts. The chain uses TRBV5-1 and TRBJ1-1; D might be TRBD1 (6 bases). The V gene lost 1 base and the J gene lost 1 base, with 11 bases spanning the gap. This CDR3 has 15 amino acids. Germline V lookup: CDR1 SGHRS, CDR2 YFSETQ. The CDR3 region is CASSLLTGENTEAFF. Here the CDR3 DNA reads TGCGCCAGCAGCTTGTTGACAGGAGAGAACACTGAAGCTTTCTTT.

The gene calls are TRBV29-1 and TRBJ2-3; 11 positions match TRBD1. Losses at the gene ends were 6 bases for V and 4 bases for J; bases not matched to a gene: 12. The CDR3 spans 16 residues. CDR1 SQVTM and CDR2 ANQGSEA come from the germline V gene. The CDR3 is CSVANPPGQGADTQYF. The DNA for the CDR3 is TGCAGCGTCGCGAACCCGCCGGGACAGGGGGCAGATACGCAGTATTTT.

This clonotype was seen just once. This chain links TRBV5-6 with TRBJ2-2; TRBD2 is a possible D gene (7 bases). V lost 6 bases to trimming and J lost 3 bases, with 15 bases between them. The CDR3 is 15 residues long. Germline CDR1 and CDR2: SGHDT and YYEEEE. CDR3 loop: CASTPAGADTGELFF. In DNA, the CDR3 is TGTGCCAGCACCCCTGCGGGGGCGGACACCGGGGAGCTGTTTTTT.

This clonotype was observed at least ten times. The CDR3 DNA follows: TGTGCCAGCAGTTTTCGGGAGACCCAGTACTTC. As protein: CASSFRETQYF. The chain has TRBV28 and TRBJ2-5; no reliable D call. The CDR3 contains 11 residues. Germline assignment: CDR1 MDHEN and CDR2 SYDVKM. Trimming shortened V by 3 bases and J by 5 bases, and 4 bases separated the two germline ends.

This clonotype was seen only a few times. The V gene is TRBV20-1, the J gene TRBJ1-2; D might be TRBD1 (5 bases). Trimming removed 1 base from V and 7 bases from J, with 13 bases in between. Germline V gene sequence: CDR1 DFQATT, CDR2 SNEGSKA (reference sequence). The CDR3 has 13 amino acids. In nucleotides, the CDR3 is TGCAGTGCTAGAGTTGGTGTCGGGGCTGGCTACACCTTC. Residues: CSARVGVGAGYTF.

This sequence joins TRBV18 and TRBJ1-2, with TRBD1 matching 9 bases. V dropped 3 bases and J dropped 4; count of bases not matched to a gene: 6. The CDR3 covers 15 residues. CDR1 KGHSH and CDR2 LQKENI come from the germline V gene. This chain's CDR3 is CASSPWTGDRYGYTF. CDR3 nucleotides: TGTGCCAGCTCACCTTGGACAGGGGACCGCTATGGCTACACCTTC. The complete variable domain, with remaining parts taken from reference TRBV18 and TRBJ1-2, reads NAGVMQNPRHLVRRRGQEARLRCSPMKGHSHVYWYRQLPEEGLKFMVYLQKENIIDESGMPKERFSAEFPKEGPSILRIQQVVRGDSAAYFCASSPWTGDRYGYTFGSGTRLTVV.

This clonotype was observed at least ten times. The chain uses TRBV12-3 or TRBV12-4 and TRBJ2-2; D is uncertain. V was trimmed by 3 bases and J by 5 bases, leaving 10 bases between them. CDR3 length: 14 residues. As DNA, the CDR3 is TGTGCCAGCAGTTTTACCCGGACGACCGGGGAGCTGTTTTTT. Translation gives CASSFTRTTGELFF.

This clonotype has just a few counts. J is TRBJ2-7 and V is TRBV3-1; 9 nucleotides align to TRBD1. Losses at the gene ends were 2 bases for V and 4 bases for J; bases not matched to a gene: 6. Per the germline V gene, CDR1 is LGHDT and CDR2 is YNNKEL (reference sequence). There are 15 residues in the CDR3. This CDR3 is CASSQPGTGNYEQYF. CDR3 sequence (DNA): TGTGCCAGCAGCCAACCTGGGACAGGGAATTACGAGCAGTACTTC.

This chain uses TRBV4-3 with TRBJ1-2; 8 bases line up with TRBD1. With V trimmed by 1 base and J by 8 bases, 9 bases remained unmatched. The CDR3 spans 15 residues. Per germline, CDR1 LGHNA and CDR2 YSLEER. The CDR3 coding sequence is TGCGCCAGCAGCCAAGCGACAGGGGCCCAGGGAGGCTACACCTTC. Amino acid sequence: CASSQATGAQGGYTF.

The chain has TRBV29-1 and TRBJ1-1; D is perhaps TRBD1 (5 bases). Looked up from germline, CDR1 is SQVTM and CDR2 is ANQGSEA. The V and J ends lost 4 bases and 7 bases respectively, with 16 bases between them. This CDR3 has 13 amino acids. The CDR3 region is CSVGLGGTHEAFF. The CDR3 region has the DNA TGCAGCGTTGGGTTGGGGGGTACTCATGAAGCTTTCTTT.

This clonotype came up many times. This chain connects TRBV12-3 or TRBV12-4 to TRBJ1-1, with 10 positions matching TRBD1. V dropped 3 bases and J dropped 6; count of bases not matched to a gene: 7. The CDR3 is 15 residues long. The CDR3 spells CASSFGQGGVAEAFF. As DNA, the CDR3 is TGTGCCAGCAGTTTTGGACAGGGGGGTGTGGCTGAAGCTTTCTTT.

The gene calls are TRBV6-2 or TRBV6-3 and TRBJ2-1, with D unclear. Trimming took 2 bases from V and 5 from J, leaving 10 bases between them. The length of the CDR3 is 14 residues. Germline CDR1 is MNHEY and CDR2 is SVGEGT. CDR3 coding DNA: TGTGCCAGCAGTTACCCCTCCGAAAACAATGAGCAGTTCTTC. Translating it yields CASSYPSENNEQFF.

This clonotype was seen only a few times. The chain has TRBV4-1 and TRBJ1-5; D is undetermined. The CDR3 spans 12 residues. CDR1 is MGHRA, CDR2 YSYEKL, per germline. V was clipped by 2 bases and J by 5 bases, with 4 bases between them. For the CDR3, the DNA is TGCGCCAGCAGCCAACAGGATCAGCCCCAGCATTTT. It specifies CASSQQDQPQHF.

The rearrangement uses TRBV20-1 and TRBJ2-7, with TRBD1 matching over 9 bases. The germline V gene has CDR1 DFQATT and CDR2 SNEGSKA (reference sequence). The CDR3 is 14 residues long. The V segment lost 5 bases and the J segment 2 bases; nucleotides outside the gene matches: 7. The CDR3 nucleotides read TGCAGTGCTCGGACTGACAGGGGGACCTACGAGCAGTACTTC. Translated, it gives CSARTDRGTYEQYF.

The rearrangement uses TRBV12-3 or TRBV12-4 and TRBJ1-3; D unresolved. The V gene lost 2 bases and the J gene lost 6 bases, with 5 bases spanning the gap. The CDR3 has 12 residues. CDR3 DNA: TGTGCCAGCAGTTTACAGCTAAACACCATATATTTT. It encodes CASSLQLNTIYF.

This clonotype appeared a few times. The CDR3 bases are TGTGCCAGCTCACGGATCGGACTAGCGCAGAACACCGGGGAGCTGTTTTTT. Translation: CASSRIGLAQNTGELFF. J is TRBJ2-2 and V is TRBV18, with 9 bases that match TRBD2. The V gene end was trimmed by 4 bases and the J gene end by 1 base; junction bases not matched to a gene: 7. The CDR3 has 17 amino acids. In germline, CDR1 is KGHSH, CDR2 LQKENI.

V is TRBV9 and J is TRBJ2-3; 15 nucleotides align to TRBD2. V was pared by 3 bases and J by 4 bases, with 3 bases of the junction left unmatched. The CDR3 has 16 residues. From germline, CDR1 is SGDLS and CDR2 YYNGEE. In DNA, the CDR3 is TGTGCCAGCAGCGGGACTAGCGGGGGGGCCCCAGATACGCAGTATTTT. This sequence encodes CASSGTSGGAPDTQYF.

This clonotype was recorded a few times. This chain connects TRBV5-5 to TRBJ2-6; no firm D call. Germline CDR1 is SGHKS and CDR2 is YYEKEE (reference sequence). This CDR3 region has 16 residues. The V end was cut by 0 bases, the J end by 4 bases, with 11 bases between. The DNA for the CDR3 is TGTGCCAGCAGCTTGGCAGCGTCTAGGGGGGCCAACGTCCTGACTTTC. Residues: CASSLAASRGANVLTF. Using reference TRBV5-5 and TRBJ2-6 for the parts outside the CDR3, the full variable domain is DAGVTQSPTHLIKTRGQQVTLRCSPISGHKSVSWYQQVLGQGPQFIFQYYEKEERGRGNFPDRFSARQFPNYSSELNVNALLLGDSALYLCASSLAASRGANVLTFGAGSRLTVL.

V is TRBV10-3 and J is TRBJ2-3; the D is unclear. The germline V and J ends were trimmed by 3 bases and 2 bases, with 12 bases remaining between them. The germline CDR1 and CDR2 sequences are ENHRY and SYGVKD. The CDR3 spans 15 residues. The CDR3 sequence: CAISDDRSYTDTQYF. CDR3 in DNA: TGTGCCATCAGTGATGATAGGTCCTACACAGATACGCAGTATTTT.

This chain joins TRBV6-2 or TRBV6-3 and TRBJ1-2; tentative D call: TRBD1 (5 bases). Germline V gives CDR1 MNHEY, CDR2 SVGEGT. The CDR3 totals 14 residues. The V end lost 5 bases, the J end lost 3 bases, and 13 bases lay between the germline ends. Here the CDR3 reads CASSPSQGYYGYTF. The CDR3 coding sequence is TGTGCCAGCAGTCCCTCGCAGGGCTACTATGGCTACACCTTC.

This clonotype was recorded a few times. The rearrangement uses TRBV6-2 or TRBV6-3 and TRBJ1-5, with 7 nucleotides matching TRBD1. The germline gives CDR1 MNHEY, CDR2 SVGEGT. The CDR3 covers 15 residues. V dropped 6 bases and J dropped 6; count of bases not matched to a gene: 11. The CDR3 region is CASSWTGLGAQPQHF. CDR3 in DNA: TGTGCCAGCAGCTGGACAGGCCTGGGGGCTCAGCCCCAGCATTTT.

The J gene is TRBJ2-5, the V gene TRBV20-1, with 7 bases lining up with TRBD2. There are 13 residues in the CDR3. Germline V lookup: CDR1 DFQATT, CDR2 SNEGSKA (reference sequence). The V gene end was trimmed by 6 bases and the J gene end by 0 bases; junction bases not matched to a gene: 4. The CDR3 nucleotides are TGCAGTGCACCCGCGGGGGACCAAGAGACCCAGTACTTC. It is translated as CSAPAGDQETQYF.

The rearrangement links TRBV12-3 or TRBV12-4 to TRBJ2-7; tentatively, D is TRBD2 (6 bases). Trimming cost V 6 bases and J 0 bases, with 12 bases left between them. There are 14 residues in the CDR3. CDR3 residues: CASREGRSSYEQYF. CDR3 DNA sequence: TGTGCCAGCAGGGAGGGGAGGAGCTCCTACGAGCAGTACTTC.

This rearrangement joins TRBV3-1 to TRBJ2-5; no firm D call. Germline CDR1 reads LGHDT; CDR2 reads YNNKEL (reference sequence). This CDR3 has 13 amino acids. The ends were cut back, 4 bases at V and 5 bases at J, with 11 bases in the middle. In DNA form, the CDR3 reads TGTGCCAGCAGCCGAAGTGCGGCGGAGACCCAGTACTTC. Protein product: CASSRSAAETQYF.

Notes on this clonotype: The junction departs from germline at one end; a sequencing error may be responsible. The V and J genes are TRBV29-1 and TRBJ1-1, with 8 bases fitting TRBD1. Germline CDR1 reads SQVTM; CDR2 reads ANQGSEA. The CDR3 is 13 residues long. Here the CDR3 reads CSAEQGVNTEAFF. In nucleotides, the CDR3 is TGCAGCGCTGAACAGGGGGTTAACACTGAAGCTTTCTTT.

The genes are TRBV11-2 and TRBJ2-3; the D call may be TRBD1 or TRBD2 (5 bases each). Trimming stripped 1 base from V and 9 bases from J, with 20 bases between. The CDR3 has 16 residues. From germline, CDR1 is SGHAT and CDR2 FQNNGV. The CDR3 DNA reads TGTGCCAGCAGCTTAGGGGGGTCAGGTGGTACCCAAACGCAGTATTTT. It translates to CASSLGGSGGTQTQYF.

V gene TRBV7-3 combines with J gene TRBJ2-7; 7 bases fit TRBD1. The CDR3 has 13 amino acids. Germline-derived CDR1 and CDR2 are SGHTA and FQGTGA. V lost 6 bases and J lost 4; bases outside the gene matches: 6. CDR3 coding DNA: TGTGCCAGCAGGGAAGACAGGGCATACGAGCAGTACGTC. Its translation: CASREDRAYEQYV.

This clonotype was seen a few times. The rearrangement links TRBV12-3 or TRBV12-4 to TRBJ1-2; D unresolved. This CDR3 contains 15 residues. The V end was cut by 6 bases, the J end by 4 bases, with 18 bases between. The CDR3 coding sequence is TGTGCCAGCAGCCACCAGGACGGACCATTCTATGGCTACACCTTC. It translates to CASSHQDGPFYGYTF.